The 3 T cell receptor beta chains below all came from one sample that was sequenced in a study of vaccination and CD4 T cells after COVID-19. Time point in this sample: late sampling 161 to 241 days after vaccination in three convalescent patients. Documented treatment: approximately 11-day PBMC culture with coronavirus spike peptide pools or control peptides (ViraFEST assay). Their antigens are not known. Sequencing of the DNA from cultured CD4+ T cells was carried out with the Oncomine TCR Beta short-read assay. TCRdb re-called the PCR reads with MiXCR, one entry per CDR3 protein. Of about 22,000 distinct CDR3 sequences in the sample, more than 45% are singletons; the top ten hold more than 10%. Specimen: CD4+ T cells from blood, cultured in vitro, collected about 7 months after SARS-CoV-2 vaccination. The origin of the receptors is a human donor who had recovered from COVID-19.

This clonotype has more than one count but fewer than ten. The chain employs TRBV7-2 and TRBJ2-2; D uncertain. The CDR3 loop spans 15 amino acids. CDR1 and CDR2 from the germline V gene are SGHTA and FQGNSA. Trimming stripped 1 base from V and 4 bases from J, with 10 bases between. The CDR3 loop is CASSLVLRSTGELFF. The CDR3 nucleotides are TGTGCCAGCAGCTTAGTCCTGCGTAGCACCGGGGAGCTGTTTTTT.

This clonotype was picked up a small number of times. The chain recombines TRBV19 with TRBJ1-5, with TRBD1 as a possible D gene (5 bases). This CDR3 is 15 amino acids long. The germline V gene has CDR1 LNHDA and CDR2 SQIVND (reference sequence). The V and J ends lost 5 bases and 6 bases respectively, with 17 bases between them. The CDR3 sequence: CASSGRGEPGQPQHF. In DNA, the CDR3 is TGTGCCAGTAGTGGGCGGGGCGAGCCGGGTCAGCCCCAGCATTTT.

The chain joins TRBV27 to TRBJ1-5, with 8 bases matching TRBD1. The length of the CDR3 is 15 residues. Germline V lookup: CDR1 MNHEY, CDR2 SMNVEV (reference sequence). The V and J ends lost 2 bases and 6 bases, in that order; junction bases with no gene match: 6. The CDR3 nucleotides are TGTGCCAGCAGTTTACGACAGGGGAAAGGTCAGCCCCAGCATTTT. This codes for CASSLRQGKGQPQHF.